The 5 T cell receptor beta chains in this list originate from one sample, sequenced in a study of shared clonotypes between healthy human individuals. Using immunoSEQ multiplex PCR, the repertoire was profiled, and TCRdb retains in-frame clones only, with some absent. The sample shows a few million clones, around 90% of them seen only once. What was sequenced was naive CD4+ T cells sorted from blood. The sample's subset: CD45RA+ positively selected. The source is a man aged 18 to 29 in good health.

V gene TRBV6-1 combines with J gene TRBJ1-1, with D maybe TRBD1 (5 bases). Trimming took 4 bases from V and 3 from J, leaving 18 bases between them. Germline V gene sequence: CDR1 MNHNS, CDR2 SASEGT. The CDR3 is made up of 16 amino acids. CDR3 DNA: TGTGCCAGCAGTGCCTCACGAGGGGAAAAGGACACTGAAGCTTTCTTT. It codes for CASSASRGEKDTEAFF.

The rearrangement uses TRBV5-1 and TRBJ2-7; TRBD1 or TRBD2 may be the D gene (5 bases each). Germline V gene sequence: CDR1 SGHRS, CDR2 YFSETQ. The CDR3 is 12 amino acids. With 5 bases removed from V and 8 bases from J, the gap between germline ends came to 14 bases. CDR3 sequence: CASSRDGEQQYF. Here the CDR3 DNA reads TGCGCCAGCAGTCGGGACGGTGAACAGCAGTACTTC.

A note on this clone: This sample includes further DNA sequences coding for the same CDR3. The V and J genes are TRBV30 and TRBJ2-7, with TRBD2 as a possible D gene (6 bases). V was trimmed by 1 base and J by 7 bases, leaving 8 bases between them. Germline V gene data show CDR1 as GTSNPN and CDR2 as SVGIG (reference sequence). The CDR3 totals 11 residues. The CDR3 protein is CAWSEREEQYF. DNA for the CDR3: TGTGCCTGGAGTGAACGGGAGGAGCAGTACTTC.

The V gene is TRBV6-1, the J gene TRBJ2-7; D ambiguous. Between the trimmed V and J ends, which lost 2 bases and 2 bases, there was a span of 10 bases. The CDR3 spans 14 residues. Germline V gives CDR1 MNHNS, CDR2 SASEGT. The CDR3 DNA reads TGTGCCAGCAGTGAAATAGCTGAGACCTACGAGCAGTACTTC. It specifies CASSEIAETYEQYF.

In nucleotides, the CDR3 is TGTGCCAGCTCACCAGAAGGGGGCGTCGACTACGAGCAGTACTTC. This gives the protein CASSPEGGVDYEQYF. The J gene is TRBJ2-7, the V gene TRBV18; 7 bases are a match to TRBD1. CDR1 is KGHSH, CDR2 LQKENI, per germline. The CDR3 spans 15 residues. The trim removed 2 bases at V and 3 bases at J, leaving 7 bases unmatched.